This TCR beta chain was sequenced during a study of breast tumors, draining lymph nodes, adjacent tissues. CDR3 length equals 14 residues. V shed 0 bases, J shed 5 bases, and the junction held 5 bases outside the gene matches. Per the germline V gene, CDR1 is DFQATT and CDR2 is SNEGSKA (reference sequence). A single record per CDR3 protein comes from TCRdb applying MiXCR to the multiplex PCR reads. The repertoire holds more than 50,000 distinct CDR3 sequences, with around two fifths as singletons. The TCR was taken from a female donor with breast cancer. Some clones in this sample may be carry-over from other donors' samples. V gene TRBV20-1 combines with J gene TRBJ1-2; TRBD1 aligns across 8 bases. The sample was breast tumor tissue. CDR3 residues: CSARDADREYGYTF. The CDR3 nucleotides read TGCAGTGCTAGAGATGCGGACAGGGAATATGGCTACACCTTC.